This T cell receptor beta chain is from a study of identical twins. General study results and limits: Within monozygotic twins, out-of-frame TCR alpha sharing was underestimated by the models. Alpha sequences that were out-of-frame and twin-shared showed an excess of low generation probability. In cord blood, abundant beta clonotypes had fewer insertions; memory showed no trend.

TCRdb re-called the 5' RACE reads with MiXCR, one entry per CDR3 protein. The sample gives roughly 350,000 distinct CDR3 sequences, around an eighth of which show up once; roughly 7.8% is in the top ten. This clonotype has more than one count but fewer than ten. Its cognate antigen is unknown. These sequences were also reported in another study, on yellow fever vaccine responses in identical twins.

The sample consisted of CD8+ T cells sorted from blood. The sequence was obtained from a woman aged 18-29 years in good health.

CDR3 DNA: TGCAGTGCCGGGACTATCGACACCGGGGAGCTGTTTTTT. Amino acids: CSAGTIDTGELFF. The chain links TRBV20-1 to TRBJ2-2, with 7 bases lining up with TRBD2. Germline V gene sequence: CDR1 DFQATT, CDR2 SNEGSKA (reference sequence). The CDR3 runs 13 residues. V gave up 6 bases and J gave up 3 bases; unmatched junction bases: 4.